This entry is about one T cell receptor (beta chain). At one end, the junction sequence differs from germline, possibly due to a read error. This sample was taken from a study of T-cell memory formation after mild COVID-19. The germline gives CDR1 KGHSH, CDR2 LQKENI. The CDR3 contains 13 residues. MiXCR, run by TCRdb on the 5' RACE reads, gives a single entry per CDR3 protein. The sample carries about 81,000 distinct CDR3 sequences, 20% to 25% recorded once. The sequence derives from a man between 18 and 29 years old who had mild COVID-19 (a few samples of this study predate the infection). Cell type and time point are not known. The material sequenced was PBMCs or a T cell subset sorted from them (not recorded which). The rearrangement links TRBV18 to TRBJ2-1; D call uncertain. Here the CDR3 DNA reads TGTGCCAGCTCCCCACGGTCACCCAATGAGCAGTTCTTC. Translation gives CASSPRSPNEQFF.